These 24 T cell receptor beta chains came from one sample sequenced in a study of T cell responses to AZD1222 COVID-19 vaccine. Assay: immunoSEQ multiplex PCR; the TCRdb copy retains only in-frame clones and omits some. The sample yields about 120,000 clones, approximately 92% seen once. Sample: peripheral blood, taken 28 days after the second dose of the MenACWY control vaccine. These receptors all come from an adult who received the MenACWY meningococcal vaccine as a control.

J is TRBJ1-5 and V is TRBV10-3; maybe TRBD1 (5 bases). The V gene lost 5 bases and the J gene lost 15 bases, with 17 bases spanning the gap. The CDR3 has 12 amino acids. CDR1 is ENHRY, CDR2 SYGVKD, per germline. The CDR3 region has the DNA TGTGCCATCAGTCAGGAAGGCGGGGACCGGCATTTT. Translated: CAISQEGGDRHF.

The genes are TRBV6-4 and TRBJ2-1; 9 nucleotides align to TRBD1. V was pared by 5 bases and J by 6 bases, with 2 bases of the junction left unmatched. Germline V gene sequence: CDR1 MRHNA, CDR2 SNTAGT. There are 13 residues in the CDR3. The CDR3: CASSQDRGNEQFF. The CDR3 region has the DNA TGTGCCAGCAGTCAGGACAGGGGCAATGAGCAGTTCTTC.

This clone came up once. This chain joins TRBV27 and TRBJ1-3; no clear D gene. Deletions cut 2 bases from V and 3 bases from J, with 8 bases between. CDR3 length: 14 amino acids. Looked up from germline, CDR1 is MNHEY and CDR2 is SMNVEV (reference sequence). The CDR3 DNA follows: TGTGCCAGCAGTTTAACGGGCCGTGGAAACACCATATATTTT. Protein: CASSLTGRGNTIYF.

The genes are TRBV9 and TRBJ1-5; D not resolved. V was cut by 0 bases and J by 3 bases, with 13 bases left in between. CDR1 and CDR2 from the germline V gene are SGDLS and YYNGEE. The CDR3 sequence is 16 residues long. CDR3 bases: TGTGCCAGCAGCGTAGTGGAGGTTCTTGTCAATCAGCCCCAGCATTTT. Translating gives CASSVVEVLVNQPQHF.

The chain joins TRBV7-3 to TRBJ2-1, with D uncertain. With 0 bases removed from V and 6 bases from J, the gap between germline ends came to 6 bases. Germline-derived CDR1 and CDR2 are SGHTA and FQGTGA. CDR3 size: 13 residues. The CDR3 here is CASSLTVINEQFF. CDR3 sequence (DNA): TGTGCCAGCAGCTTAACAGTTATCAATGAGCAGTTCTTC.

The chain couples TRBV27 to TRBJ1-3; D possibly corresponds to TRBD1 (5 bases). CDR1 is MNHEY and CDR2 is SMNVEV in the germline V gene (reference sequence). The ends were cut back, 5 bases at V and 0 bases at J, with 8 bases in the middle. This CDR3 region has 14 residues. CDR3 amino acids: CASSTGRSGNTIYF. CDR3 DNA: TGTGCCAGCAGTACAGGTCGCTCTGGAAACACCATATATTTT.

The chain joins TRBV19 to TRBJ2-4; 9 bases map to TRBD2. V gave up 3 bases and J gave up 6 bases; unmatched junction bases: 12. Germline V lookup: CDR1 LNHDA, CDR2 SQIVND (reference sequence). CDR3 length: 17 residues. The CDR3 is CASSIPASGALGNIQYF. Written as DNA, the CDR3 is TGTGCCAGTAGTATTCCCGCTAGCGGGGCATTGGGAAACATTCAGTACTTC.

V and J are TRBV29-1 and TRBJ1-2, with D uncertain. This CDR3 has 13 residues. With 4 bases removed from V and 4 bases from J, the gap between germline ends came to 13 bases. Germline CDR1 SQVTM, CDR2 ANQGSEA. The chain's CDR3 is CSVAPLGGYGYTF. Here the CDR3 DNA reads TGCAGCGTTGCCCCTCTGGGTGGCTATGGCTACACCTTC. The whole variable domain, filled in from reference TRBV29-1 and TRBJ1-2, reads SAVISQKPSRDICQRGTSLTIQCQVDSQVTMMFWYRQQPGQSLTLIATANQGSEATYESGFVIDKFPISRPNLTFSTLTVSNMSPEDSSIYLCSVAPLGGYGYTFGSGTRLTVV.

The rearrangement links TRBV5-4 to TRBJ1-4; TRBD1 agrees at 7 bases. CDR1 is SGHNT, CDR2 YYREEE, per germline (reference sequence). V shed 4 bases and J 4 bases; nucleotides not matched to a gene: 7. The CDR3 contains 15 residues. CDR3 in DNA: TGTGCCAGCAGCGTAGACAGGGTTGGTAATGAAAAACTGTTTTTT. This translates into CASSVDRVGNEKLFF.

The genes are TRBV10-3 and TRBJ1-2; D is perhaps TRBD1 (5 bases). Looked up from germline, CDR1 is ENHRY and CDR2 is SYGVKD. This CDR3 contains 14 residues. V was clipped by 3 bases and J by 0 bases, with 8 bases between them. This CDR3 reads CAISDWGTNYGYTF. DNA of the CDR3: TGTGCCATCAGTGACTGGGGGACTAACTATGGCTACACCTTC.

This chain connects TRBV6-5 to TRBJ1-2; D is ambiguous. V lost 7 bases and J lost 8, with 14 bases in between. There are 12 residues in the CDR3. From germline, CDR1 is MNHEY and CDR2 SVGAGI. CDR3 residues: CASTYDRGGYTF. The CDR3 region has the DNA TGTGCCAGCACATACGATAGAGGGGGCTACACCTTC.

This sequence joins TRBV6-5 and TRBJ2-7, with TRBD1 matching 7 bases. This CDR3 contains 15 residues. The V gene end was trimmed by 6 bases and the J gene end by 4 bases; junction bases not matched to a gene: 12. Germline loops: CDR1 MNHEY, CDR2 SVGAGI. For the CDR3, the DNA is TGTGCCAGCAGGCTGAAAAGACAGGGCAGGTACGAGCAGTACTTC. The encoded protein is CASRLKRQGRYEQYF.

This clone was counted between two and nine times. The V call is TRBV7-9, the J call TRBJ2-1; maybe TRBD2 (7 bases). This CDR3 has 14 residues. Between the trimmed V and J ends, which lost 2 bases and 9 bases, there was a span of 14 bases. Germline V CDR1 and CDR2: SEHNR, FQNEAQ (reference sequence). CDR3 amino acids: CASSLSWGGGEQFF. For the CDR3, the DNA is TGTGCCAGCAGCTTATCTTGGGGGGGCGGTGAGCAGTTCTTC.

The chain links TRBV29-1 to TRBJ2-5, with 8 bases matching TRBD2. V dropped 7 bases and J dropped 4; count of bases not matched to a gene: 14. Germline V gene sequence: CDR1 SQVTM, CDR2 ANQGSEA. The CDR3 is 15 residues long. The CDR3: CSATAPGGAGETQYF. The CDR3 DNA is TGCAGCGCGACGGCCCCGGGGGGGGCCGGAGAGACCCAGTACTTC.

V is TRBV5-4 and J is TRBJ2-1; 7 bases agree with TRBD2. Germline V lookup: CDR1 SGHNT, CDR2 YYREEE (reference sequence). This CDR3 is built from 15 residues. V lost 2 bases to trimming and J lost 0 bases; unmatched junction nucleotides: 2. The CDR3 is CASSLGGSSYNEQFF. The DNA for the CDR3 is TGTGCCAGCAGCTTAGGCGGGAGCTCCTACAATGAGCAGTTCTTC. Filled out from reference TRBV5-4 and TRBJ2-1, the complete variable domain reads ETGVTQSPTHLIKTRGQQVTLRCSSQSGHNTVSWYQQALGQGPQFIFQYYREEENGRGNFPPRFSGLQFPNYSSELNVNALELDDSALYLCASSLGGSSYNEQFFGPGTRLTVL.

The gene calls are TRBV4-3 and TRBJ2-1, with D perhaps matching TRBD1 (6 bases). Germline CDR1 LGHNA, CDR2 YSLEER. Trimming pared 1 base from V and 6 bases from J, leaving 13 bases between. This CDR3 comprises 15 residues. The CDR3 DNA sequence: TGCGCCAGCAGCCAAGTAGTAGGGGGTGGCAATGAGCAGTTCTTC. This translates into CASSQVVGGGNEQFF.

This rearrangement joins TRBV7-9 to TRBJ2-2, with D perhaps matching TRBD1 (6 bases). The germline V gene has CDR1 SEHNR and CDR2 FQNEAQ (reference sequence). CDR3 size: 16 residues. V lost 4 bases to trimming and J lost 1 base, with 13 bases between them. This chain's CDR3 is CASSSYRELNTGELFF. In DNA form, the CDR3 reads TGTGCCAGCAGCTCCTACAGGGAACTGAACACCGGGGAGCTGTTTTTT.

The chain carries TRBV15 and TRBJ2-3; 11 bases are shared with TRBD2. V trimming: 5 bases; J trimming: 1 base; junction bases outside the gene matches: 14. From germline, CDR1 is LNHNV and CDR2 YYDKDF (reference sequence). The CDR3 covers 19 residues. The CDR3 spells CATSGAGTSGRARTDTQYF. Here the CDR3 DNA reads TGTGCCACCAGCGGGGCCGGGACTAGCGGAAGGGCTCGCACAGATACGCAGTATTTT.

The chain employs TRBV7-2 and TRBJ1-5; weak D call: TRBD1 (5 bases). Germline V gene lookup returns CDR1 SGHTA and CDR2 FQGNSA. The V gene lost 3 bases and the J gene lost 1 base, with 13 bases spanning the gap. CDR3 length equals 16 residues. CDR3 sequence (DNA): TGTGCCAGCAGCTTGTCAGGGACGGAGAGCAATCAGCCCCAGCATTTT. It encodes CASSLSGTESNQPQHF.

This chain connects TRBV24-1 to TRBJ1-4, with 7 bases lining up with TRBD1. The V and J ends lost 6 bases and 0 bases, in that order; junction bases with no gene match: 9. There are 17 residues in the CDR3. Germline CDR1 and CDR2: KGHDR and SFDVKD. The CDR3 region has the DNA TGTGCCACCAGTAACGGACAGGAGAGTGCAACTAATGAAAAACTGTTTTTT. This sequence encodes CATSNGQESATNEKLFF.

This rearrangement joins TRBV4-2 to TRBJ1-1; 9 nucleotides line up with TRBD1. Germline lookup yields CDR1 LGHNA and CDR2 YNFKEQ. The V and J ends lost 0 bases and 3 bases, in that order; junction bases with no gene match: 5. This CDR3 comprises 16 residues. DNA of the CDR3: TGTGCCAGCAGCCAAGAATCGAACAGGGGGCACACTGAAGCTTTCTTT. Its protein product is CASSQESNRGHTEAFF.

The CDR3 DNA is TGTGCCAGCAGTCTTCCGCGGACCTTGGGCTATGGCTACACCTTC. Its translation: CASSLPRTLGYGYTF. The rearrangement uses TRBV28 and TRBJ1-2; unclear D gene. The CDR3 length is 15 residues. V dropped 5 bases and J dropped 4 bases, with 17 bases sitting between them. Germline V gene lookup returns CDR1 MDHEN and CDR2 SYDVKM.

The CDR3: CAISPQDRGNSPLHF. CDR3 nucleotides: TGCGCCATCAGCCCTCAGGACAGGGGTAATTCACCCCTCCACTTT. This chain uses TRBV10-2 with TRBJ1-6; 9 bases are shared with TRBD1. The V gene end was trimmed by 10 bases and the J gene end by 6 bases; junction bases not matched to a gene: 10. CDR1 WSHSY and CDR2 SAAADI come from the germline V gene. The CDR3 is 15 residues long.

This clone was seen more than once but under ten times. The rearrangement joins TRBV5-4 to TRBJ1-1; D perhaps matches TRBD1 (6 bases). The germline CDR1 and CDR2 sequences are SGHNT and YYREEE (reference sequence). The V end lost 3 bases, the J end lost 6 bases, and 9 bases lay between the germline ends. The CDR3 spans 12 residues. CDR3 nucleotides: TGTGCCAGCAGCTATGGGGGGCCTGAAGCTTTCTTT. This gives the protein CASSYGGPEAFF.